Following are 30 T cell receptor beta chains from one sample sequenced in a study of T cells in women clearing cervical HPV infection. Some clones are missing from TCRdb's copy, which holds only in-frame ones; the method was immunoSEQ multiplex PCR. This repertoire includes about 14,000 clones. Sequencing was done on a sample of blood buffy coat. The receptor source for this set is a woman aged 18-69 years with a cervical HPV16 infection that either progressed to CIN3+ or cleared (not recorded which).

A word on this clone: The read finishes 3 residues shy of the CDR3 end, and the germline J gene is used to complete it. The chain links TRBV19 to TRBJ2-5, with 8 bases matching TRBD1. Germline V gene lookup returns CDR1 LNHDA and CDR2 SQIVND (reference sequence). CDR3 length equals 16 residues. J gave up 4 bases and V 6 bases, and 13 bases lay outside the gene matches. CDR3 sequence: CASSSARQGWRETQYF. The covered CDR3 bases are TGTGCCAGTAGCAGCGCACGACAGGGGTGGCGAGAGACC.

As for this clone: The read finishes 3 residues shy of the CDR3 end, and the germline J gene is used to complete it. The J gene is TRBJ2-1, the V gene TRBV12-3 or TRBV12-4; 11 nucleotides line up with TRBD2. The CDR3 spans 15 residues. Unmatched junction bases numbered 3, after V lost 2 bases and J lost 6 bases. CDR3 loop: CASSLLAGGFNEQFF. The CDR3 bases that were read are TGTGCCAGCAGTTTACTAGCGGGGGGATTCAATGAG.

As concerns this clone: A read error may produce the germline difference seen at one junction end. The CDR3 extends 3 residues past the end of the read, so its final part is completed from the germline J gene. This sample also contains other DNA sequences that code for the same CDR3. The chain is built from TRBV19 and TRBJ1-3; TRBD1 agrees at 7 bases. The germline V gene encodes CDR1 LNHDA and CDR2 SQIVND (reference sequence). CDR3 length: 15 residues. The covered CDR3 bases are TGTGCCAGTAGGATACAGGGGCCGCATGGAAACACG. Translating gives CASRIQGPHGNT. The whole CDR3 is CASRIQGPHGNTIYF. Using reference TRBV19 and TRBJ1-3 for the parts outside the CDR3, the full variable domain is DGGITQSPKYLFRKEGQNVTLSCEQNLNHDAMYWYRQDPGQGLRLIYYSQIVNDFQKGDIAEGYSVSREKKESFPLTVTSAQKNPTAFYLCASRIQGPHGNTIYFGEGSWLTVV.

As concerns this clone: The CDR3 is cut off 3 residues early in the read; its end comes from the germline J gene. The chain has TRBV11-2 and TRBJ2-7; 8 bases align to TRBD1. CDR1 and CDR2 (germline): SGHAT, FQNNGV. This CDR3 has 13 residues. J gave up 6 bases and V 3 bases, and 4 bases lay outside the gene matches. The CDR3 sequence: CASSLTGDGEQYF. The sequenced CDR3 bases are TGTGCCAGCAGCTTGACAGGGGATGGCGAG.

Remarks on this clone: The read ends 3 residues before the CDR3 terminus; that terminus is restored from the germline J gene. V is TRBV19 and J is TRBJ2-3, with a tentative D call TRBD1 (6 bases). The CDR3 is 16 amino acids. Germline lookup yields CDR1 LNHDA and CDR2 SQIVND (reference sequence). The covered CDR3 bases are TGTGCCAGTAGTATAGATCTAAGTGGGGGCGCGAAGCCG. Encoded protein: CASSIDLSGGAKP. The whole CDR3 region reads CASSIDLSGGAKPQYF.

With regard to this clone: The read halts 3 residues ahead of the CDR3 end, with the missing end drawn from the germline J gene. The chain uses TRBV7-2 and TRBJ2-5; D is undetermined. The germline V and J ends were trimmed by 5 bases and 2 bases, with 3 bases remaining between them. This CDR3 has 11 amino acids. Germline V gene lookup returns CDR1 SGHTA and CDR2 FQGNSA. CDR3: CASSPQETQYF. Partial CDR3 DNA: TGTGCCAGCAGCCCACAAGAGACC.

A remark on this clone: A read error may produce the germline difference seen at one junction end. The observed sequence ends 3 residues before the CDR3 terminus, with the missing tail filled in from the germline J gene. This sample includes further DNA sequences coding for the same CDR3. V gene TRBV20-1 combines with J gene TRBJ1-3; no clear D gene. The CDR3 loop spans 14 amino acids. The germline V gene has CDR1 DFQATT and CDR2 SNEGSKA (reference sequence). The part of the CDR3 DNA that was read is TGCAGTGCTAGATGGCAAGACTCTGGAAACACA. This gives the protein CSARWQDSGNT. In full, the CDR3 is CSARWQDSGNTIYF.

Comment on this clone: The read ends 3 residues early relative to the CDR3; the germline J gene fills the gap. This rearrangement joins TRBV10-3 to TRBJ2-1, with 11 positions matching TRBD1. The CDR3 consists of 13 residues. J gave up 5 bases and V 8 bases, and 2 bases lay outside the gene matches. Germline values: CDR1 ENHRY, CDR2 SYGVKD. The sequenced part of the CDR3 DNA is TGTGCCATCGGGGACAGGGGGAACAATGAG. This sequence encodes CAIGDRGNNE. The full CDR3 protein reads CAIGDRGNNEQFF.

Regarding this clone: The read stops 3 residues short of the end of the CDR3; the missing end is completed from the germline J gene. The rearrangement uses TRBV28 and TRBJ1-5, with D possibly TRBD1 on 6 matching bases. The germline V gene encodes CDR1 MDHEN and CDR2 SYDVKM. The CDR3 extends over 14 amino acids. V gave up 3 bases and J gave up 2 bases, with 8 bases separating them. The sequenced part of the CDR3 DNA is TGTGCCAGCAGTTTGTGGACAGGCAATCAGCCC. Encoded protein: CASSLWTGNQP. The CDR3, in full, reads CASSLWTGNQPQHF.

As regards this clone: The CDR3 goes on 3 residues after the read ends, and that part is filled in from the germline J gene. Other DNA sequences from this sample encode an identical CDR3 as well. V usage is TRBV2 and J usage is TRBJ1-3; D possibly corresponds to TRBD1 (6 bases). Germline CDR1 reads SNHLY; CDR2 reads FYNNEI. The CDR3 spans 13 residues. The V end lost 3 bases, the J end lost 8 bases, and 11 bases lay between the germline ends. The CDR3 sequence: CASSEEQGYTIYF. CDR3 bases read: TGTGCCAGCAGTGAGGAACAGGGTTACACC.

About this clone: The CDR3 end is not reached by the read, which stops 3 residues before it; the germline J gene fills it in. The chain uses TRBV20-1 and TRBJ2-3, with D possibly matching TRBD2 (5 bases). CDR3 length equals 15 residues. Trimming cost V 1 base and J 3 bases, with 14 bases left between them. In germline, CDR1 is DFQATT, CDR2 SNEGSKA (reference sequence). CDR3 sequence reads: CSARVPSPGTDTQYF. Partial CDR3 DNA: TGCAGTGCTAGAGTCCCTAGCCCTGGAACAGATACG.

The sequenced CDR3 bases are TGTGCCAGCAGCGGACAACAGGGCGTA. This encodes CASSGQQGV. The complete CDR3 protein is CASSGQQGVLFF. This chain connects TRBV7-9 to TRBJ1-4, with a weak D call TRBD1 (6 bases). The read terminates 3 residues before the CDR3 end, so the remaining end is supplied by the germline J gene. CDR3 length equals 12 residues. Germline assignment: CDR1 SEHNR and CDR2 FQNEAQ (reference sequence).

Note on this clone: The observed sequence ends 3 residues before the CDR3 terminus, with the missing tail filled in from the germline J gene. The chain combines TRBV5-1 with TRBJ2-3; 8 bases are a match to TRBD1. Germline V gene data show CDR1 as SGHRS and CDR2 as YFSETQ. CDR3 size: 14 residues. The trim removed 4 bases at V and 4 bases at J, leaving 5 bases unmatched. The CDR3 loop reads CASSNGQGPDTQYF. Incomplete CDR3 DNA: TGCGCCAGCAGCAACGGACAGGGCCCAGATACG.

Remarks on this clone: The read halts 3 residues ahead of the CDR3 end, with the missing end drawn from the germline J gene. The chain recombines TRBV7-3 with TRBJ2-2; weak D call: TRBD2 (6 bases). The CDR3 extends over 18 amino acids. The germline CDR1 and CDR2 sequences are SGHTA and FQGTGA. The sequenced part of the CDR3 DNA is TGTGCCAGCAGCTTATACGCGAGGCAGGGTGGCGGGGCCAACGTG. Encoded protein: CASSLYARQGGGANV. In full, the CDR3 is CASSLYARQGGGANVLFF.

Regarding this clone: The DNA ends 3 residues before the CDR3 does, and the rest of the CDR3 is filled in from the germline J gene. This chain uses TRBV7-9 with TRBJ2-3, with TRBD1 identical over 7 bases. From germline, CDR1 is SEHNR and CDR2 FQNEAQ (reference sequence). This CDR3 contains 14 residues. V dropped 2 bases and J dropped 6; count of bases not matched to a gene: 5. CDR3 residues: CASSLRQGTDTQYF. CDR3 DNA, as far as it was read: TGTGCCAGCAGCTTACGACAGGGTACGGATACG.

This clone is classed as medium-sized by frequency. The sequenced fragment ends 3 residues before the CDR3 boundary, so the rest is inferred from the germline J gene. This chain joins TRBV6-1 and TRBJ2-1; tentative D call: TRBD2 (7 bases). The ends were cut back, 3 bases at V and 4 bases at J, with 16 bases in the middle. Germline CDR1 is MNHNS and CDR2 is SASEGT. The CDR3 contains 16 residues. CDR3 DNA (partial): TGTGCCAGCAGTGAGCGAGGGGGAGGGACGTACAATGAG. This translates into CASSERGGGTYNE. The CDR3 as a whole reads CASSERGGGTYNEQFF.

With respect to this clone: One end of the junction fails to match germline, which may point to a read error. The read ends 3 residues before the CDR3 terminus; that terminus is restored from the germline J gene. This chain links TRBV4-2 with TRBJ2-7; 9 bases line up with TRBD2. The CDR3 extends over 15 amino acids. Germline lookup yields CDR1 LGHNA and CDR2 YNFKEQ. The CDR3 bases that were read are TGCGCCAGCAGCCAAGTTCTAGCGGGGAACTACGAG. Encoded protein: CASSQVLAGNYE. The whole CDR3 is CASSQVLAGNYEQYF.

Remarks on this clone: The DNA ends 3 residues before the CDR3 does, and the rest of the CDR3 is filled in from the germline J gene. The chain recombines TRBV20-1 with TRBJ2-7; 14 bases agree with TRBD2. V lost 6 bases and J lost 2; bases outside the gene matches: 3. The CDR3 is 14 amino acids. Germline V gene data show CDR1 as DFQATT and CDR2 as SNEGSKA (reference sequence). Incomplete CDR3 DNA: TGCAGTGCCCAGACTAGCGGGAGGGCCTACGAG. The encoded protein is CSAQTSGRAYE. The full CDR3 protein reads CSAQTSGRAYEQYF.

Worth noting for this clone: Sequencing ends 3 residues short of the CDR3 end; the germline J gene provides the rest. V and J are TRBV5-1 and TRBJ1-4, with 8 bases that match TRBD1. Trimming cost V 4 bases and J 8 bases; bases outside gene matches: 7. The CDR3 loop spans 14 amino acids. The V gene's germline CDR1 is SGHRS and CDR2 YFSETQ. CDR3 bases read: TGCGCCAGCAGCCTACAGGGGGGCCCAGAAAAA. Its protein is CASSLQGGPEK. The CDR3 as a whole reads CASSLQGGPEKLFF.

The CDR3 sequence is CSARDATRGVTDTQYF. The sequenced CDR3 bases are TGCAGTGCTAGAGACGCCACTAGAGGAGTTACAGATACG. This chain connects TRBV20-1 to TRBJ2-3; maybe TRBD2 (5 bases). The read is 3 residues too short to cover the CDR3 end, so that end is filled in from the germline J gene. V gave up 0 bases and J gave up 3 bases, with 16 bases separating them. The germline CDR1 and CDR2 sequences are DFQATT and SNEGSKA (reference sequence). The CDR3 is made up of 16 amino acids.

With regard to this clone: The CDR3 extends 3 residues past the end of the read, so its final part is completed from the germline J gene. The chain recombines TRBV12-3 or TRBV12-4 with TRBJ1-5; maybe TRBD1 (5 bases). The CDR3 contains 18 residues. Deletions cut 3 bases from V and 0 bases from J, with 18 bases between. CDR3 DNA, as far as it was read: TGTGCCAGCAGTTTCGCAAGGACAAACGCTAATAGCAATCAGCCC. Residues: CASSFARTNANSNQP. The CDR3, in full, reads CASSFARTNANSNQPQHF.

In regard to this clone: The read gets to within 3 residues of the CDR3 end, and the germline J gene fills in the rest. The chain joins TRBV11-2 to TRBJ2-7, with D unclear. Germline V gene data show CDR1 as SGHAT and CDR2 as FQNNGV. Trimming left V 5 bases short and J 0 bases short, with 11 bases between. The CDR3 sequence is 14 residues long. The CDR3 spells CASSPGKGSYEQYF. The covered CDR3 bases are TGTGCCAGCAGCCCAGGAAAGGGCTCCTACGAG.

With respect to this clone: Read coverage stops 3 residues before the CDR3 terminus; the germline J gene supplies the remainder. The rearrangement uses TRBV2 and TRBJ2-2, with a weak D call TRBD1 (8 bases). The CDR3 is 14 amino acids. V lost 6 bases, J lost 6 bases, and 14 bases lay in between. Germline CDR1 and CDR2: SNHLY and FYNNEI. The CDR3 DNA, read in part, is TGTGCCAGCAGGCTACAGGGGGGGGCCGGGGAG. This codes for CASRLQGGAGE. The complete CDR3 sequence is CASRLQGGAGELFF.

Details on this clone: The DNA ends 3 residues before the CDR3 does, and the rest of the CDR3 is filled in from the germline J gene. The genes are TRBV6-2 or TRBV6-3 and TRBJ2-1, with 10 bases matching TRBD2. The CDR3 is 14 residues long. After removal of 5 bases from V and 6 bases from J, the junction contained 4 bases not matched to a gene. CDR1 MNHEY and CDR2 SVGEGT come from the germline V gene. CDR3 protein: CASSILAGVNEQFF. The covered CDR3 bases are TGTGCCAGCAGTATCCTAGCGGGAGTCAATGAG.

In regard to this clone: The CDR3 end is not reached by the read, which stops 3 residues before it; the germline J gene fills it in. The V gene is TRBV10-1, the J gene TRBJ2-1, with 13 bases lining up with TRBD2. CDR3 size: 16 residues. CDR1 and CDR2 from the germline V gene are WNHNN and SYGVQD (reference sequence). J lost 0 bases, V lost 6 bases, and 2 bases had no gene match. The CDR3 reads CASRGTSGDSYNEQFF. The DNA read from the CDR3 is TGCGCCAGCAGAGGGACTAGCGGGGACTCCTACAATGAG.

Concerning this clone: The read halts 3 residues ahead of the CDR3 end, with the missing end drawn from the germline J gene. This sequence joins TRBV6-1 and TRBJ1-5; weak D call: TRBD1 (5 bases). With 2 bases removed from V and 4 bases from J, the gap between germline ends came to 9 bases. The CDR3 sequence is 14 residues long. CDR1 MNHNS and CDR2 SASEGT come from the germline V gene. The CDR3 DNA, read in part, is TGTGCCAGCAGTGAACAGGGAAGTAATCAGCCC. Translated, it gives CASSEQGSNQP. The whole CDR3 protein reads CASSEQGSNQPQHF.

Concerning this clone: The read halts 3 residues ahead of the CDR3 end, with the missing end drawn from the germline J gene. The genes are TRBV4-2 and TRBJ1-1; 10 nucleotides agree with TRBD1. The CDR3 is 13 residues long. CDR1 is LGHNA and CDR2 is YNFKEQ in the germline V gene. The V and J ends lost 3 bases and 5 bases, in that order; junction bases with no gene match: 0. The CDR3 DNA, read in part, is TGTGCCAGCAGCCAGGACAGGGGGACTGAA. Its protein is CASSQDRGTE. In full, the CDR3 is CASSQDRGTEAFF.

About this clone itself: The read ends 3 residues early relative to the CDR3; the germline J gene fills the gap. The chain is built from TRBV20-1 and TRBJ2-7; the D call may be TRBD1 or TRBD2 (6 bases each). Deletions cut 3 bases from V and 0 bases from J, with 18 bases between. In germline, CDR1 is DFQATT, CDR2 SNEGSKA (reference sequence). This CDR3 contains 16 residues. CDR3 loop: CSARGAVRGGSYEQYF. Incomplete CDR3 DNA: TGCAGTGCTAGGGGGGCGGTCAGGGGAGGCTCCTACGAG.

As for this clone: The observed sequence ends 3 residues before the CDR3 terminus, with the missing tail filled in from the germline J gene. The chain recombines TRBV19 with TRBJ1-5, with 7 bases that match TRBD1. This CDR3 contains 16 residues. With V trimmed by 2 bases and J by 3 bases, 7 bases remained unmatched. Germline V gene lookup returns CDR1 LNHDA and CDR2 SQIVND (reference sequence). This chain's CDR3 is CASSISVQGLNQPQHF. The sequenced part of the CDR3 DNA is TGTGCCAGTAGTATATCAGTACAGGGGCTCAATCAGCCC.

Judged by frequency, this clone is medium-sized (0.01 to 0.1%). The CDR3 end lies 3 residues beyond the end of the read and is filled in from the germline J gene. The V and J genes are TRBV20-1 and TRBJ2-3, with D perhaps matching TRBD1 (6 bases). Germline V CDR1 and CDR2: DFQATT, SNEGSKA (reference sequence). V was pared by 6 bases and J by 0 bases, with 19 bases between. The CDR3 totals 16 residues. CDR3 residues: CSAPLRTTGSTDTQYF. The CDR3 DNA, read in part, is TGCAGTGCGCCCCTTAGGACAACAGGGAGCACAGATACG.